Presented here are 32 T cell receptor beta chains from one specimen sequenced in a study of blood T cell repertoires in COVID-19. Clones were sequenced by immunoSEQ multiplex PCR, and TCRdb holds only the in-frame ones, with some missing. The sample has 250,000 to 400,000 clones, 80% to 90% seen once. The sample consisted of PBMCs or T cells enriched from blood (not recorded which). The receptors were gathered from a woman in her 30s who had recovered from COVID-19.

V usage is TRBV19 and J usage is TRBJ1-1, with 8 nucleotides matching TRBD1. V lost 6 bases to trimming and J lost 3 bases; unmatched junction nucleotides: 6. Per germline, CDR1 LNHDA and CDR2 SQIVND (reference sequence). The CDR3 loop spans 14 amino acids. CDR3 loop: CASSTRTGYTEAFF. The CDR3 DNA sequence: TGTGCCAGTAGCACGAGGACAGGGTACACTGAAGCTTTCTTT.

The chain uses TRBV7-6 and TRBJ2-3; 9 bases map to TRBD2. After removal of 4 bases from V and 0 bases from J, the junction contained 8 bases not matched to a gene. The CDR3 spans 17 residues. CDR1 is SGHVS, CDR2 FNYEAQ, per germline. The CDR3 DNA reads TGTGCCAGCAGCTCGGGGGGACTAGCCGATAGCACAGATACGCAGTATTTT. It translates to CASSSGGLADSTDTQYF.

About this clone: Distinct nucleotide sequences in the sample also encode this CDR3. The J gene is TRBJ2-5, the V gene TRBV5-1; tentative D call: TRBD1 (5 bases). The CDR3 contains 14 residues. V was shortened by 0 bases and J by 4 bases, with 10 bases between the two germline ends. Germline V CDR1 and CDR2: SGHRS, YFSETQ. CDR3 in amino acids: CASSLDQGRETQYF. CDR3 DNA sequence: TGCGCCAGCAGCTTGGATCAGGGTAGAGAGACCCAGTACTTC.

The V and J genes are TRBV7-6 and TRBJ1-2; the D gene is possibly TRBD1 (6 bases). CDR3 size: 15 residues. Between the trimmed V and J ends, which lost 3 bases and 5 bases, there was a span of 16 bases. From germline, CDR1 is SGHVS and CDR2 FNYEAQ. The CDR3 here is CASSLGASNPYGYTF. The DNA of the CDR3 is TGTGCCAGCAGCTTGGGGGCCTCCAACCCTTATGGCTACACCTTC.

This chain joins TRBV2 and TRBJ2-2, with D perhaps matching TRBD1 (5 bases). Trimming cost V 3 bases and J 4 bases, with 18 bases left between them. The germline V gene encodes CDR1 SNHLY and CDR2 FYNNEI. This CDR3 spans 17 amino acids. CDR3 loop: CASSDKGRHRGTGELFF. CDR3 nucleotide sequence: TGTGCCAGCAGTGACAAAGGCCGCCATAGGGGCACCGGGGAGCTGTTTTTT.

CDR3 sequence (DNA): TGTGCCAGCAAGACTGGGGGGGAACCTGAAGCTTTCTTT. The encoded protein is CASKTGGEPEAFF. This chain connects TRBV5-5 to TRBJ1-1, with D possibly being TRBD1 (5 bases). The CDR3 runs to 13 residues. The V end was cut by 6 bases, the J end by 6 bases, with 15 bases between. Germline assignment: CDR1 SGHKS and CDR2 YYEKEE (reference sequence).

As to this clone: The same CDR3 can be traced to other DNA sequences in this sample. The chain recombines TRBV6-5 with TRBJ1-1; no clear D gene. This CDR3 has 11 amino acids. CDR1 and CDR2 from the germline V gene are MNHEY and SVGAGI. V gave up 5 bases and J gave up 1 base, with 2 bases separating them. The CDR3 reads CASSRNTEAFF. The CDR3 DNA sequence: TGTGCCAGCAGTCGGAACACTGAAGCTTTCTTT.

V and J are TRBV11-2 and TRBJ1-1, with D hard to call. Germline CDR1 is SGHAT and CDR2 is FQNNGV. This CDR3 comprises 13 residues. Trimming left V 7 bases short and J 4 bases short, with 13 bases between. DNA of the CDR3: TGTGCCAGCACCCCTGGCGGGGTCACTGAAGCTTTCTTT. This codes for CASTPGGVTEAFF.

This clone was recorded only once. The rearrangement joins TRBV28 to TRBJ1-1; a possible D gene is TRBD1 (5 bases). The CDR3 has 12 amino acids. Per germline, CDR1 MDHEN and CDR2 SYDVKM. Trimming shortened V by 3 bases and J by 8 bases, and 10 bases separated the two germline ends. CDR3 in DNA: TGTGCCAGCAGTTTGCAGGGAATCGAAGCTTTCTTT. Protein: CASSLQGIEAFF.

The DNA for the CDR3 is TGCGCCAGCAGCGTTCGGGGGAAAGGCACTGAAGCTTTCTTT. This translates into CASSVRGKGTEAFF. The V gene is TRBV10-1, the J gene TRBJ1-1, with D possibly TRBD1 on 5 matching bases. Germline-derived CDR1 and CDR2 are WNHNN and SYGVQD (reference sequence). V was pared by 6 bases and J by 4 bases, with 15 bases between. This CDR3 region has 14 residues.

The V and J genes are TRBV7-9 and TRBJ1-1, with no clear D. CDR3 size: 13 residues. Germline loops: CDR1 SEHNR, CDR2 FQNEAQ (reference sequence). Trimming removed 3 bases from V and 11 bases from J, with 16 bases in between. The CDR3 nucleotides read TGTGCCAGCAGCTTTCCGGAGACCCAACTGGCTTTCTTT. As protein: CASSFPETQLAFF.

The chain uses TRBV30 and TRBJ1-2; tentatively, D is TRBD1 (6 bases). Trimming pared 2 bases from V and 6 bases from J, leaving 10 bases between. This CDR3 has 12 amino acids. Germline V CDR1 and CDR2: GTSNPN, SVGIG (reference sequence). The CDR3 region has the DNA TGTGCCTGGAGTCCGGGGACACATGGCTACACCTTC. It translates to CAWSPGTHGYTF.

The chain recombines TRBV7-2 with TRBJ1-5; possible D gene TRBD1, 5 bases. The germline CDR1 and CDR2 sequences are SGHTA and FQGNSA. CDR3 length: 15 amino acids. V lost 1 base to trimming and J lost 0 bases, with 7 bases between them. The CDR3 DNA is TGTGCCAGCAGCTTAGATGGGGCTAGCAATCAGCCCCAGCATTTT. Protein product: CASSLDGASNQPQHF.

This sequence joins TRBV20-1 and TRBJ2-2; tentatively, D is TRBD2 (5 bases). The germline V and J ends were trimmed by 4 bases and 5 bases, with 5 bases remaining between them. This CDR3 is 11 amino acids long. In germline, CDR1 is DFQATT, CDR2 SNEGSKA (reference sequence). CDR3: CSATGTGELFF. CDR3 DNA: TGCAGTGCTACGGGGACCGGGGAGCTGTTTTTT.

The chain recombines TRBV25-1 with TRBJ1-2; no clear D. CDR1 MGHDK and CDR2 SYGVNS come from the germline V gene. V gave up 3 bases and J gave up 0 bases, with 14 bases separating them. The CDR3 totals 16 residues. The CDR3 reads CASSEGGRPPNYGYTF. CDR3 coding DNA: TGTGCCAGCAGTGAGGGAGGACGGCCTCCTAACTATGGCTACACCTTC.

The chain employs TRBV6-1 and TRBJ1-2; tentative D call: TRBD1 (6 bases). Germline V gives CDR1 MNHNS, CDR2 SASEGT. CDR3 length: 13 amino acids. V was clipped by 0 bases and J by 7 bases, with 9 bases between them. The CDR3 sequence: CASSEAGGVGYTF. CDR3 in DNA: TGTGCCAGCAGTGAAGCAGGGGGAGTTGGCTACACCTTC.

The chain uses TRBV4-2 and TRBJ1-1, with no clear D. CDR1 and CDR2 (germline): LGHNA, YNFKEQ. The CDR3 length is 16 residues. Trimming stripped 4 bases from V and 1 base from J, with 16 bases between. Written as DNA, the CDR3 is TGTGCCAGCAGCCTCGCTACTGGGCCCCCGAACACTGAAGCTTTCTTT. Protein: CASSLATGPPNTEAFF.

The V and J genes are TRBV27 and TRBJ2-2; 10 bases are a match to TRBD1. CDR1 and CDR2 from the germline V gene are MNHEY and SMNVEV (reference sequence). Trimming at V came to 6 bases and at J to 4 bases, leaving 5 bases not matched to a gene. CDR3 size: 15 residues. DNA of the CDR3: TGTGCCAGCAGGAGCCGGGACAGGGGCACCGGGGAGCTGTTTTTT. Residues: CASRSRDRGTGELFF.

The chain uses TRBV6-5 and TRBJ1-1; a possible D gene is TRBD1 (6 bases). The CDR3 has 13 amino acids. The germline V gene encodes CDR1 MNHEY and CDR2 SVGAGI. V lost 6 bases, J lost 5 bases, and 13 bases lay in between. In DNA, the CDR3 is TGTGCCAGCAGGGTTCAACAGGGAACTGAAGCTTTCTTT. Translating gives CASRVQQGTEAFF.

The chain has TRBV7-2 and TRBJ2-1; 8 bases match TRBD2. The V and J ends lost 5 bases and 5 bases, in that order; junction bases with no gene match: 8. The CDR3 sequence is 15 residues long. Germline loops: CDR1 SGHTA, CDR2 FQGNSA. CDR3 region: CASSPWVGGDNEQFF. CDR3 coding DNA: TGTGCCAGCAGCCCCTGGGTCGGGGGGGACAATGAGCAGTTCTTC.

This clone was found once. The rearrangement links TRBV6-1 to TRBJ1-2, with D perhaps matching TRBD1 (5 bases). Germline V gene sequence: CDR1 MNHNS, CDR2 SASEGT. The CDR3 has 15 residues. Trimming removed 1 base from V and 8 bases from J, with 17 bases in between. The DNA for the CDR3 is TGTGCCAGCAGTGAAGGCCAGGGCCCCCGTTGGGGCTACACCTTC. Protein: CASSEGQGPRWGYTF.

The V gene is TRBV27, the J gene TRBJ1-2, with a tentative D call TRBD1 (5 bases). The germline V gene encodes CDR1 MNHEY and CDR2 SMNVEV (reference sequence). The CDR3 spans 13 residues. The ends were cut back, 2 bases at V and 3 bases at J, with 7 bases in the middle. Here the CDR3 reads CASSLRQHYGYTF. In nucleotides, the CDR3 is TGTGCCAGCAGTTTAAGACAGCACTATGGCTACACCTTC.

The J gene is TRBJ1-4, the V gene TRBV6-5, with D unresolved. Trimming removed 4 bases at V and 6 bases at J, with 9 bases between. The CDR3 sequence is 13 residues long. Per the germline V gene, CDR1 is MNHEY and CDR2 is SVGAGI. Here the CDR3 reads CASSSSVYEKLFF. The CDR3 DNA reads as TGTGCCAGCAGTTCGTCGGTGTATGAAAAACTGTTTTTT.

This clone was counted a single time. The chain is built from TRBV27 and TRBJ1-1, with TRBD1 matching 8 bases. The germline CDR1 and CDR2 sequences are MNHEY and SMNVEV (reference sequence). The CDR3 is 11 amino acids. V lost 10 bases to trimming and J lost 5 bases; unmatched junction nucleotides: 3. The CDR3 DNA follows: TGTGCCACCCACAGGGGGACTGAAGCTTTCTTT. Translation: CATHRGTEAFF.

The CDR3 DNA is TGTGCCAGCAGCCAAGATGGGACAGGGACGGACGAGCAGTACTTC. It encodes CASSQDGTGTDEQYF. The chain joins TRBV4-2 to TRBJ2-7; 9 bases line up with TRBD1. The V segment lost 0 bases and the J segment 5 bases; nucleotides outside the gene matches: 5. The CDR3 loop spans 15 amino acids. Germline CDR1 is LGHNA and CDR2 is YNFKEQ.

The chain is built from TRBV5-1 and TRBJ1-2; D perhaps matches TRBD1 (5 bases). The V and J ends lost 4 bases and 4 bases respectively, with 11 bases between them. CDR1 is SGHRS and CDR2 is YFSETQ in the germline V gene. The CDR3 totals 13 residues. The CDR3 bases are TGCGCCAGCAGCCCGGAGGGGTCCTATGGCTACACCTTC. As protein: CASSPEGSYGYTF.

The V and J genes are TRBV2 and TRBJ1-2; D unclear. Germline CDR1 and CDR2: SNHLY and FYNNEI. The CDR3 is 14 residues long. The ends were cut back, 7 bases at V and 1 base at J, with 13 bases in the middle. The CDR3 region has the DNA TGTGCCAGCACCGAGGCCAGAATTAACTATGGCTACACCTTC. This sequence encodes CASTEARINYGYTF.

The rearrangement links TRBV5-1 to TRBJ1-2, with 12 bases lining up with TRBD1. This CDR3 region has 15 residues. With V trimmed by 4 bases and J by 8 bases, 9 bases remained unmatched. Germline V CDR1 and CDR2: SGHRS, YFSETQ. In DNA form, the CDR3 reads TGCGCCAGCAGCCTCGGGACAGGGGGCGCGGGAGGCTACACCTTC. Translated: CASSLGTGGAGGYTF.

V usage is TRBV5-1 and J usage is TRBJ2-7; D is possibly TRBD1 (5 bases). Germline V lookup: CDR1 SGHRS, CDR2 YFSETQ. V lost 4 bases and J lost 6, with 17 bases in between. The CDR3 length is 14 residues. CDR3 DNA: TGCGCCAGCAGCCTCCAATTACAGGTCTCCGAGCAGTACTTC. Protein sequence: CASSLQLQVSEQYF.

The chain uses TRBV29-1 and TRBJ1-1, with unresolved D. Germline loops: CDR1 SQVTM, CDR2 ANQGSEA. Between the trimmed V and J ends, which lost 4 bases and 4 bases, there was a span of 16 bases. The CDR3 is 14 residues long. The CDR3 protein is CSVGSREGSTEAFF. CDR3 in DNA: TGCAGCGTTGGGTCTCGGGAGGGAAGCACTGAAGCTTTCTTT.

The rearrangement links TRBV5-1 to TRBJ2-1; TRBD2 matches at 8 bases. The CDR3 is made up of 16 amino acids. Per germline, CDR1 SGHRS and CDR2 YFSETQ. V lost 6 bases, J lost 2 bases, and 10 bases stayed unmatched. CDR3 sequence reads: CASKMSGGPAYNEQFF. The CDR3 DNA reads as TGCGCCAGCAAGATGTCGGGGGGGCCCGCCTACAATGAGCAGTTCTTC.

This chain connects TRBV25-1 to TRBJ1-6; the match to TRBD1 covers 7 bases. The CDR3 runs 12 residues. CDR1 and CDR2 from the germline V gene are MGHDK and SYGVNS. Germline trimming cut 8 bases from V and 9 bases from J; bases unmatched to any gene: 4. CDR3 coding DNA: TGTGCCAGCGAATCAGGGGGTTCACCCCTCCACTTT. Residues: CASESGGSPLHF.